This TCR beta chain originates from a study of T cell changes during pregnancy in multiple sclerosis. Trimming cost V 0 bases and J 4 bases, with 15 bases left between them. The CDR3 loop spans 16 amino acids. CDR1 SGHDN and CDR2 FVKESK come from the germline V gene. Sequenced by immunoSEQ multiplex PCR; TCRdb stores in-frame clones only, minus some. The sample records nearly 60,000 clones, about 89% being singletons. The sequence was collected from a female donor in good health, enrolled as a control in a pregnancy study. Sequencing was performed on CD4+ T cells from peripheral blood mononuclear cells, taken after pregnancy. This chain links TRBV14 with TRBJ1-2, with TRBD1 as a possible D gene (6 bases). The CDR3 region has the DNA TGTGCCAGCAGCCAAGATGGGATTCAGGGGTCCTATGGCTACACCTTC. Protein product: CASSQDGIQGSYGYTF.